The 9 T cell receptor beta chains in this list originate from one sample, sequenced in a study of shared clonotypes between healthy human individuals. The assay was immunoSEQ multiplex PCR, and TCRdb's table has in-frame clones only and misses some. Among some 2.3 million clones listed, 80% to 95% were seen once. Input material: naive CD4+ T cells from PBMCs. Subset meaning: CD45RA+ positively selected. These receptors were taken from a man aged 18 to 35 in good health. Some clones in this sample may be carry-over from other donors' samples.

This chain joins TRBV28 and TRBJ1-4; a weak D match, TRBD1 (6 bases). The CDR3 extends over 17 amino acids. The germline V gene has CDR1 MDHEN and CDR2 SYDVKM. V was shortened by 3 bases and J by 5 bases, with 19 bases between the two germline ends. CDR3 bases: TGTGCCAGCAGTTTCTACCTTGGAGGGGGATGGAATGAAAAACTGTTTTTT. As protein: CASSFYLGGGWNEKLFF.

The chain combines TRBV19 with TRBJ2-2, with D possibly being TRBD1 or TRBD2 (5 bases each). The CDR3 has 16 residues. Germline V gene lookup returns CDR1 LNHDA and CDR2 SQIVND (reference sequence). Trimming pared 3 bases from V and 4 bases from J, leaving 15 bases between. The CDR3 loop reads CASSIGWGSGTGELFF. The CDR3 coding sequence is TGTGCCAGTAGTATTGGGTGGGGGAGCGGCACCGGGGAGCTGTTTTTT.

This sequence joins TRBV7-2 and TRBJ2-7; either TRBD1 or TRBD2 may supply D (5 bases each). Looked up from germline, CDR1 is SGHTA and CDR2 is FQGNSA. The CDR3 covers 14 residues. Trimming stripped 0 bases from V and 2 bases from J, with 8 bases between. The CDR3 DNA reads TGTGCCAGCAGCTTAGCGGGACGTCCCTACGAGCAGTACTTC. Translated: CASSLAGRPYEQYF.

On this clone itself: Within the sample, other DNA sequences also encode this same CDR3. The chain couples TRBV28 to TRBJ1-3; TRBD1 might be the D (5 bases). The CDR3 contains 14 residues. The V end was cut by 5 bases, the J end by 4 bases, with 12 bases between. Germline CDR1 MDHEN, CDR2 SYDVKM. CDR3 sequence: CASSSRVSGNTIYF. CDR3 sequence (DNA): TGTGCCAGCAGTAGCAGGGTTTCGGGAAACACCATATATTTT.

This chain joins TRBV28 and TRBJ2-5, with D uncertain. This CDR3 spans 15 amino acids. Trimming took 7 bases from V and 2 from J, leaving 17 bases between them. Germline loops: CDR1 MDHEN, CDR2 SYDVKM. In nucleotides, the CDR3 is TGTGCCAGCACATCCCCCCTGTGGGATCAAGAGACCCAGTACTTC. Translation: CASTSPLWDQETQYF.

This chain uses TRBV7-6 with TRBJ1-1; 9 nucleotides match TRBD1. The CDR3 extends over 16 amino acids. Germline CDR1 SGHVS, CDR2 FNYEAQ. Losses at the gene ends were 5 bases for V and 0 bases for J; bases not matched to a gene: 7. In nucleotides, the CDR3 is TGTGCCAGCAGCCGAGGACAGGGGCGCTTGAACACTGAAGCTTTCTTT. Amino acids: CASSRGQGRLNTEAFF.

In this sample, this clone turned up once. The chain employs TRBV5-4 and TRBJ2-1, with a weak D call TRBD2 (6 bases). Looked up from germline, CDR1 is SGHNT and CDR2 is YYREEE (reference sequence). V lost 4 bases and J 0 bases, leaving 17 bases between the germline ends. The CDR3 length is 17 residues. DNA for the CDR3: TGTGCCAGCAGCCTTATAGCGGCGGTGAACTCCTACAATGAGCAGTTCTTC. Translation: CASSLIAAVNSYNEQFF.

Here the CDR3 reads CASSTGLARLGDTQYF. CDR3 sequence (DNA): TGTGCCAGCAGCACCGGACTAGCTCGACTGGGAGATACGCAGTATTTT. V gene TRBV11-3 combines with J gene TRBJ2-3; TRBD2 matches at 8 bases. Looked up from germline, CDR1 is SGHNT and CDR2 is YENEEA. With V trimmed by 5 bases and J by 5 bases, 12 bases remained unmatched. CDR3 length: 16 amino acids.

This clone has only a few counts. The V call is TRBV10-3, the J call TRBJ1-2, with unresolved D. Germline V gene data show CDR1 as ENHRY and CDR2 as SYGVKD. V dropped 3 bases and J dropped 6 bases, with 8 bases sitting between them. The CDR3 contains 12 residues. Here the CDR3 reads CAISDTGDGYTF. CDR3 nucleotide sequence: TGTGCCATCAGTGATACCGGAGATGGCTACACCTTC.